Shown below are 4 T cell receptor beta chains from a single sample sequenced in a study of blood T cell repertoires in COVID-19. TCRdb's copy holds only in-frame clones and misses some; the assay was immunoSEQ multiplex PCR. The top ten hold about 3.5% of the sample, which has 53,000 or so clones, 79% seen once. The sample taken for sequencing was peripheral blood. These receptors came from a man in his sixties with acute or convalescent COVID-19.

V usage is TRBV24-1 and J usage is TRBJ2-1, with D possibly being TRBD1 (6 bases). The CDR3 spans 16 residues. Per germline, CDR1 KGHDR and CDR2 SFDVKD. The V gene lost 0 bases and the J gene lost 8 bases, with 16 bases spanning the gap. This CDR3 reads CATSDLSARAGDEQFF. CDR3 sequence (DNA): TGTGCCACCAGTGATTTGAGCGCCAGGGCAGGGGATGAGCAGTTCTTC.

V usage is TRBV6-1 and J usage is TRBJ2-2, with a weak D call TRBD1 (6 bases). The V end lost 3 bases, the J end lost 8 bases, and 16 bases lay between the germline ends. Germline V lookup: CDR1 MNHNS, CDR2 SASEGT. The CDR3 is 15 residues long. The CDR3 sequence: CASSDYRVPRGELFF. The CDR3 nucleotides are TGTGCCAGCAGTGATTACAGGGTCCCTAGGGGGGAGCTGTTTTTT.

This clone was seen a handful of times. This chain uses TRBV4-2 with TRBJ2-3; TRBD2 agrees at 8 bases. V lost 5 bases, J lost 3 bases, and 7 bases stayed unmatched. The CDR3 consists of 15 residues. Germline lookup yields CDR1 LGHNA and CDR2 YNFKEQ. The CDR3 nucleotides are TGTGCCAGCAGCACTAGAGCGGGAGAAACAGATACGCAGTATTTT. Amino acids: CASSTRAGETDTQYF.

V usage is TRBV5-6 and J usage is TRBJ2-3, with D hard to call. Looked up from germline, CDR1 is SGHDT and CDR2 is YYEEEE. Between the trimmed V and J ends, which lost 4 bases and 5 bases, there was a span of 11 bases. CDR3 length equals 13 residues. The CDR3 reads CASSTITGDTQYF. In nucleotides, the CDR3 is TGTGCCAGCAGCACTATCACCGGAGATACGCAGTATTTT.